This T cell receptor (beta chain) originates from a study of blood T cell repertoires in COVID-19 (dated by TCRdb to the early 2020s). About the investigation overall: The collaborator samples originated in the United States, Italy and Spain and spanned the acute and convalescent phases of COVID-19. The prospective study material was composed of cDNA or gDNA derived from T cells, B-cell-depleted T cells, or PBMCs. Subjects who had been exposed to COVID-19, were actively infected with it, or had recovered from it provided the deeply sampled blood TCRbeta repertoires that made up the dataset. The repertoires were released in a freely available public database intended as a resource for research on the immune response to SARS-CoV-2. Samples were obtained from the ongoing ImmuneRACE study (first 160 participants) and from over 1,000 subjects provided by 6 global collaborators. The sample metadata nearly always contained a de-identified subject ID, COVID-19 status, age in years and sex. Where available, HLA class I and class II types were obtained from metadata supplied by the sample provider rather than from assay-based typing. On the study overall, not on this receptor specifically: The amount of clinical and demographic metadata varied by source and participant and was provided uncurated.

TCRbeta CDR3 regions were amplified from genomic DNA by means of the immunoSEQ Assay, a bias-controlled multiplex PCR. The published analysis was carried out like this. The number of nucleated cells in each sample was estimated from the amplification of reference gene primers within the assay. To quantify the absolute abundance of each unique TCRbeta CDR3 rearrangement, sequence reads were collapsed and filtered. For each sample, productive Simpson clonality was calculated by taking the square root of Simpson's diversity index across productive rearrangements. TCRdb re-hosts the immuneACCESS table, in-frame sequences only. Its copies lack some clones; in the studies checked, an unresolved V gene accounts for under half of them, and the cause for the rest is not known. V, J and clone size reflect that table, while D and trimming were determined from the DNA. The sample table contains approximately 240,000 clones; only one count was recorded for 84% of them. The ten largest clones capture about 1.4% of the sample.

Cut back by 4 bases and 2 bases, the V and J ends lie 8 bases apart. CDR1 and CDR2 (SQVTM, ANQGSEA) derive from the germline V gene. The CDR3 goes from the cysteine to the phenylalanine over 12 residues. Only the CDR3 DNA stays, 36 bases, in frame from base 1. Turning to this clone: This receptor's antigen is unknown. No per-base quality is available; no much larger clone lies one base away.

Another Seattle source contributed samples from volunteer blood donors who had recovered from COVID-19. Each collaborating institution followed its own protocols to collect whole blood in K2EDTA tubes. For TCRbeta analysis, collaborators shipped samples in one of three forms: frozen whole blood, isolated PBMCs, or DNA extracted from either of those sample types. Sequenced sample: peripheral blood. The receptor's source is a woman aged 40 to 49 who had recovered from COVID-19. The sequence joins TRBV29-1 to TRBJ2-5, with a weak D call of TRBD2 (6 bases match). The nucleotide sequence is given as TGCAGCGTTGCGGGAGCTCAAGAGACCCAGTACTTC. Its protein is CSVAGAQETQYF.